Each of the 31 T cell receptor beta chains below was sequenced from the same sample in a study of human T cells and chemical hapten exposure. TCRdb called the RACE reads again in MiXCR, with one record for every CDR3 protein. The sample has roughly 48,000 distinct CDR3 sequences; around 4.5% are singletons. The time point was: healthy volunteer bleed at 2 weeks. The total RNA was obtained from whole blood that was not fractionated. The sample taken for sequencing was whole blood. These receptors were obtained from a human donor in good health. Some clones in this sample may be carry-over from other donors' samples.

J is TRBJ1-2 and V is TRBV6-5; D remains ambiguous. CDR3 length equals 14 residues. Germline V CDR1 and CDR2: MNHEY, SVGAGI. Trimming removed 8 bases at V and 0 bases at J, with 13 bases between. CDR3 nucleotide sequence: TGTGCCAGCTCCTCGGCAAGAGCTAACTATGGCTACACCTTC. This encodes CASSSARANYGYTF.

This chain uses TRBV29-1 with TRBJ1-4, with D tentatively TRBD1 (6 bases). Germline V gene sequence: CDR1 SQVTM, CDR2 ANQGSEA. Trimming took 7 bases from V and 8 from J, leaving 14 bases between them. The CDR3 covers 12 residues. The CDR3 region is CSGRTVSEKLFF. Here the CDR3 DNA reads TGCAGCGGCCGGACAGTCTCAGAAAAACTGTTTTTT.

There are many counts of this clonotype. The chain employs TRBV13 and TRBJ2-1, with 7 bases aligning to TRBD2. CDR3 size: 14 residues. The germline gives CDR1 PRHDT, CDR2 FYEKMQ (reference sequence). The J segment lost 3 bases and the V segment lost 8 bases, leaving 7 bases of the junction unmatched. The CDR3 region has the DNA TGTGCCAGCGGGTTTGGGGGGGACTACAATGAGCAGTTCTTC. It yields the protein CASGFGGDYNEQFF.

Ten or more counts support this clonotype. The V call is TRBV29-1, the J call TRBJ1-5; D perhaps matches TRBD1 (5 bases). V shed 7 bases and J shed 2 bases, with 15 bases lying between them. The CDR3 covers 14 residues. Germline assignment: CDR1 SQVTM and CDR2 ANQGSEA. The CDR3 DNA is TGCAGCGCCAAAACTGGGGGGGGCAATCAGCCCCAGCATTTT. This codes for CSAKTGGGNQPQHF.

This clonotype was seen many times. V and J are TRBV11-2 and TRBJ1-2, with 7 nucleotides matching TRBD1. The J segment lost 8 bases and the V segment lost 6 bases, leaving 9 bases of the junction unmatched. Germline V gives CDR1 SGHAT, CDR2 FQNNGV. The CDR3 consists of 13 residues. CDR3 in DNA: TGTGCCAGCAGGATGACAGGGTCCGCAGGCTACACCTTC. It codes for CASRMTGSAGYTF.

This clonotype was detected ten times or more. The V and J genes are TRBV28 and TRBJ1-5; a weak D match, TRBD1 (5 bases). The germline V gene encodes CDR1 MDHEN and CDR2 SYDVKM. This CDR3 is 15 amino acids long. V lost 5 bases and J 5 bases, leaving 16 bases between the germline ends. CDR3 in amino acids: CASSPPGPPHQPQHF. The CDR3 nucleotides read TGTGCCAGCAGTCCCCCGGGGCCGCCACATCAGCCCCAGCATTTT. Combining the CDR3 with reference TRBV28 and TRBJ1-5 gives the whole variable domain DVKVTQSSRYLVKRTGEKVFLECVQDMDHENMFWYRQDPGLGLRLIYFSYDVKMKEKGDIPEGYSVSREKKERFSLILESASTNQTSMYLCASSPPGPPHQPQHFGDGTRLSIL.

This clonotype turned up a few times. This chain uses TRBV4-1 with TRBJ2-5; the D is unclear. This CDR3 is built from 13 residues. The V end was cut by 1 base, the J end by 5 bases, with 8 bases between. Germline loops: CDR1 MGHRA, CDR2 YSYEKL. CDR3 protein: CASSQVFPETQYF. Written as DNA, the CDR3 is TGCGCCAGCAGCCAAGTGTTCCCGGAGACCCAGTACTTC.

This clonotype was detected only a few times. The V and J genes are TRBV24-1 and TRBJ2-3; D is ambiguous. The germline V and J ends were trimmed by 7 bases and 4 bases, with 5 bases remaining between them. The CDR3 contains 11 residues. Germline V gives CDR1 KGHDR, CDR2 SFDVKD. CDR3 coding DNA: TGTGCCACCAGGTTTGCAGATACGCAGTATTTT. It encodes CATRFADTQYF.

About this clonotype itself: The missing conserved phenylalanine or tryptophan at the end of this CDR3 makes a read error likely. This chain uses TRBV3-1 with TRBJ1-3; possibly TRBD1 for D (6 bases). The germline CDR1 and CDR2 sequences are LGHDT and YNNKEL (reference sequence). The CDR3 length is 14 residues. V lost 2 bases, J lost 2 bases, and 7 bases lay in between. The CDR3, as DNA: TGTGCCAGCAGCCAAAAGGGGGCTGGAAACACCATATATATT. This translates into CASSQKGAGNTIYI.

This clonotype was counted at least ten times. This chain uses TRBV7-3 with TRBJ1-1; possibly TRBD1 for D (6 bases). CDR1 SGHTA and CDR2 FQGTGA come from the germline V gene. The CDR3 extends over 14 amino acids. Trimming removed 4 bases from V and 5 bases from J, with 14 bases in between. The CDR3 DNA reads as TGTGCCAGCAGCTCCGGAGGGGGTGGAACTGAAGCTTTCTTT. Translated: CASSSGGGGTEAFF. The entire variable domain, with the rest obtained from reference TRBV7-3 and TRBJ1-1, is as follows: GAGVSQTPSNKVTEKGKYVELRCDPISGHTALYWYRQSLGQGPEFLIYFQGTGAADDSGLPNDRFFAVRPEGSVSTLKIQRTERGDSAVYLCASSSGGGGTEAFFGQGTRLTVV.

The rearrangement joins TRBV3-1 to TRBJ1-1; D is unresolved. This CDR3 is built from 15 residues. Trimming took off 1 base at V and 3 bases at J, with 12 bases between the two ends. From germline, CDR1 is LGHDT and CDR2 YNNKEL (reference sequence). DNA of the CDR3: TGTGCCAGCAGCCAAGGGCCTACAGCTTACACTGAAGCTTTCTTT. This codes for CASSQGPTAYTEAFF.

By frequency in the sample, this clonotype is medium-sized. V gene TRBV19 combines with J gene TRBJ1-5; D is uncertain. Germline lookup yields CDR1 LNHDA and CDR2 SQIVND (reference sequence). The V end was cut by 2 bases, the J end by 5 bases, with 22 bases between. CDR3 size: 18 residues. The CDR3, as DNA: TGTGCCAGTAGTATAAGGCTCGACGGCCATTTGGATTATCAGCCCCAGCATTTT. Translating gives CASSIRLDGHLDYQPQHF.

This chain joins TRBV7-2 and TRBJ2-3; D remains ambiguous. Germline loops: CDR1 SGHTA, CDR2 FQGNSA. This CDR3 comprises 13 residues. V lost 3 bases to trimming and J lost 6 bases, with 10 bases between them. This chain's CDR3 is CASSLVFGDTQYF. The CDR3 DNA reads TGTGCCAGCAGCTTGGTCTTTGGGGATACGCAGTATTTT.

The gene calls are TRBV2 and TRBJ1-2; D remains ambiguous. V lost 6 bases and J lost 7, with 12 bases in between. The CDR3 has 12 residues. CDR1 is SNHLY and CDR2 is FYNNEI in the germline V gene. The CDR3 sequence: CASRAVSLGYTF. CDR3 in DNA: TGTGCCAGCAGGGCAGTGAGTCTTGGCTACACCTTC.

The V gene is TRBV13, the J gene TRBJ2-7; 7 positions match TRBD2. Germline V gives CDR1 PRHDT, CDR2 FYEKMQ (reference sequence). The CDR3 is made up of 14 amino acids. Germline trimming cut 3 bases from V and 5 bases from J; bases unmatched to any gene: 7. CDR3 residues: CASSFVVRENEQYF. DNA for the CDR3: TGTGCCAGCAGCTTCGTGGTGCGGGAGAACGAGCAGTACTTC.

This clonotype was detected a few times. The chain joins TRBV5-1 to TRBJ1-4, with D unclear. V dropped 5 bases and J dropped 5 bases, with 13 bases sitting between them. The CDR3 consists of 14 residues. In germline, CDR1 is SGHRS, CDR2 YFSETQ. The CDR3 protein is CASSLQDGNEKLFF. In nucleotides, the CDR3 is TGCGCCAGCAGTCTTCAGGACGGGAATGAAAAACTGTTTTTT.

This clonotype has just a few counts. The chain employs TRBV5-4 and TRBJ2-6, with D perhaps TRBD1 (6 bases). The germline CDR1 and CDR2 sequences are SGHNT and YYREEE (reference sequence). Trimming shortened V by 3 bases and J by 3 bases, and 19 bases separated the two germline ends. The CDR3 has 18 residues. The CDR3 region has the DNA TGTGCCAGCAGCTCCCGGTTAAGGGGGAGTAGTGGGGCCAACGTCCTGACTTTC. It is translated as CASSSRLRGSSGANVLTF.

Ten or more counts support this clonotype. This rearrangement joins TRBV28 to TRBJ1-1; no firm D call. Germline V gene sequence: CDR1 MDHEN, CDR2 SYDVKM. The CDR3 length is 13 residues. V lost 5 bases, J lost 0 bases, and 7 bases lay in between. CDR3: CASSGFVNTEAFF. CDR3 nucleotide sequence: TGTGCCAGCAGTGGGTTCGTGAACACTGAAGCTTTCTTT.

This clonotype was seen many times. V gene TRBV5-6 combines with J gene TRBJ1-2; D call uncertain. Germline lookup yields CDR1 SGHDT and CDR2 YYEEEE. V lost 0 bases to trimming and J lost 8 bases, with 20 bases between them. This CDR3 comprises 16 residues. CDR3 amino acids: CASSLVGVNNRRGYTF. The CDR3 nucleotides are TGTGCCAGCAGCTTGGTTGGGGTTAATAACAGAAGGGGCTACACCTTC.

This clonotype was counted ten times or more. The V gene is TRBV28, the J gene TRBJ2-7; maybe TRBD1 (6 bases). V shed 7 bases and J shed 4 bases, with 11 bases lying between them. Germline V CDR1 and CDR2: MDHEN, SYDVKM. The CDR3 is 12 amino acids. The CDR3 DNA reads TGTGCCAGCATTTCCCAGGGGTACGAGCAGTACTTC. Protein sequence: CASISQGYEQYF.

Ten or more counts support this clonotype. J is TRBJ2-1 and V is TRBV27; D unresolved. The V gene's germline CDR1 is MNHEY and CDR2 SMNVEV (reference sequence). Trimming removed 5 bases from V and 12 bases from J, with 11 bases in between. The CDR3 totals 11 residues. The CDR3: CASSVGRRQFF. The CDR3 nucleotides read TGTGCCAGCAGTGTCGGAAGAAGGCAGTTCTTC.

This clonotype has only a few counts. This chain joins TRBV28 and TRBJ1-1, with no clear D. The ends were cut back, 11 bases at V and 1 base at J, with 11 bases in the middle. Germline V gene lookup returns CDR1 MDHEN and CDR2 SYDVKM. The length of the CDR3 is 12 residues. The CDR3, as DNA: TGTGCCTGTTGTGTAGGGAACACTGAAGCTTTCTTT. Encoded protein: CACCVGNTEAFF. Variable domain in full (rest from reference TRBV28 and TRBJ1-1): DVKVTQSSRYLVKRTGEKVFLECVQDMDHENMFWYRQDPGLGLRLIYFSYDVKMKEKGDIPEGYSVSREKKERFSLILESASTNQTSMYLCACCVGNTEAFFGQGTRLTVV.

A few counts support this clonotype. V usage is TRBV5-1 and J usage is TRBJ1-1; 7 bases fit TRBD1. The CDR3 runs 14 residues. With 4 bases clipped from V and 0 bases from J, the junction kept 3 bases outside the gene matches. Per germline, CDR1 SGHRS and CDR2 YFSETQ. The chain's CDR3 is CASSRGQMNTEAFF. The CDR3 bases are TGCGCCAGCAGCCGGGGACAGATGAACACTGAAGCTTTCTTT.

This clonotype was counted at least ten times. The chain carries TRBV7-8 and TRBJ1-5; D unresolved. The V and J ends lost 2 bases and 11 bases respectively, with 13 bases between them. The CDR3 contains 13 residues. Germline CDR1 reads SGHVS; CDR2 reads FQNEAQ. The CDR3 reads CASSLSTGSAQHF. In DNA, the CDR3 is TGTGCCAGCAGCTTATCGACGGGGTCGGCCCAGCATTTT. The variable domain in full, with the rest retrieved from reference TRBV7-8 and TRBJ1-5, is GAGVSQSPRYKVAKRGQDVALRCDPISGHVSLFWYQQALGQGPEFLTYFQNEAQLDKSGLPSDRFFAERPEGSVSTLKIQRTQQEDSAVYLCASSLSTGSAQHFGDGTRLSIL.

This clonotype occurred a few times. CDR3 nucleotide sequence: TGTGCCAGCAGTTTATTTTCGGCAGGGAACACCGGGGAGCTGTTTTTT. The encoded protein is CASSLFSAGNTGELFF. The chain combines TRBV28 with TRBJ2-2; the D is unclear. This CDR3 comprises 16 residues. Germline CDR1 and CDR2: MDHEN and SYDVKM. Trimming stripped 1 base from V and 1 base from J, with 10 bases between.

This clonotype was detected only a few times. CDR3 DNA sequence: TGTGCCAGCAGCAACCGGGACAGGGTTGTGGAAGCCAAAAACATTCAGTACTTC. Translating it yields CASSNRDRVVEAKNIQYF. The V gene is TRBV28, the J gene TRBJ2-4; TRBD1 matches 9 bases. CDR3 length: 18 amino acids. CDR1 and CDR2 (germline): MDHEN, SYDVKM. V trimming: 6 bases; J trimming: 0 bases; junction bases outside the gene matches: 12.

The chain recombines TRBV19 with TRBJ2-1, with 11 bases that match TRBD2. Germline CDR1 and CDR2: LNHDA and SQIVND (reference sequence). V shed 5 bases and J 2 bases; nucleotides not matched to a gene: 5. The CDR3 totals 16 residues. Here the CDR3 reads CASSATSGSPYNEQFF. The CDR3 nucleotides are TGTGCCAGTAGTGCCACTAGCGGGAGCCCCTACAATGAGCAGTTCTTC.

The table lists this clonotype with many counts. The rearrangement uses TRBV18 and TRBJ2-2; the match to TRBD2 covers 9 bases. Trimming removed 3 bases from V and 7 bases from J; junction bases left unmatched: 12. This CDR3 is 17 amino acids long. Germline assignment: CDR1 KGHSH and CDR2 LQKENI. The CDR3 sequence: CASSPRASGIFFGELFF. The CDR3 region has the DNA TGTGCCAGCTCACCCCGGGCTAGCGGGATTTTCTTCGGGGAGCTGTTTTTT.

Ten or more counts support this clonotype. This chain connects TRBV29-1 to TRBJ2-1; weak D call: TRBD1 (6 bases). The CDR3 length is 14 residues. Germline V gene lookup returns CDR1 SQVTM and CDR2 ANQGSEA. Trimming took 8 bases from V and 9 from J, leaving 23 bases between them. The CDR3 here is CSSTSFTGITEQFF. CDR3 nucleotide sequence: TGCAGCTCTACCTCCTTTACAGGGATCACTGAGCAGTTCTTC.

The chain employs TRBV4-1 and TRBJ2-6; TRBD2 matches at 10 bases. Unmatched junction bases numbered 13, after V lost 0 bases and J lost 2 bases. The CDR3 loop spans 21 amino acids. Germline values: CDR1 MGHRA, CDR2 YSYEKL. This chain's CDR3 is CASSQEDRWRLAGAGANVLTF. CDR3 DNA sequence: TGCGCCAGCAGCCAAGAAGATAGATGGCGGCTAGCGGGAGCTGGGGCCAACGTCCTGACTTTC.

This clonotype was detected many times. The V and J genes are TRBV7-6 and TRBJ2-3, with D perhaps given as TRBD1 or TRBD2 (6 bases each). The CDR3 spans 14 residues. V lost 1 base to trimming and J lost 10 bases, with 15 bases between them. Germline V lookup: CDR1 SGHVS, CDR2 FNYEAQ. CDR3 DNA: TGTGCCAGCAGCTTAGGGGGGCTTGAGCGGGCGCAGTATTTT. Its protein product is CASSLGGLERAQYF.